This T cell receptor beta chain comes out of a study of metastatic and nonmetastatic thyroid tumors. Across the study: The study looked at repertoires side by side in blood and in tumor or nodule tissue from malignant and benign thyroid patients.

Before thyroid surgery, none of the patients had received any treatment. Germline V gives CDR1 SNHLY, CDR2 FYNNEI. Trimming took 6 bases from V and 5 from J; bases not matched to a gene: 6. The CDR3 loop spans 14 amino acids. Details on this clone: The target antigen is unknown.

The study's findings and limits: According to reports, the diversity of TCR beta was significantly higher in malignant thyroid tumors than in benign nodules, and this held in both blood and tumor samples.

In the authors' workflow: A classifier for distant metastasis in papillary thyroid cancer was constructed using CDR3 differences observed across clinicopathological groups. TCRdb called clones again from the PCR reads with MiXCR. V and J calls and clone size were set by TCRdb, not the authors. This sample carries around 10,000 clones, about 33% of them seen once, and the ten largest clones take 16%. The V call is TRBV2, the J call TRBJ2-3; 9 nucleotides align to TRBD2. Sequences were obtained from adjacent normal tissue. The source of this sequence is a female donor with papillary thyroid cancer or a benign thyroid nodule (not recorded which). Some clones in this sample may be carry-over from other donors' samples. Here the CDR3 reads CASSRGGARDTQYF. As DNA, the CDR3 is TGTGCCAGCAGCCGCGGGGGGGCCAGAGATACGCAGTATTTT.